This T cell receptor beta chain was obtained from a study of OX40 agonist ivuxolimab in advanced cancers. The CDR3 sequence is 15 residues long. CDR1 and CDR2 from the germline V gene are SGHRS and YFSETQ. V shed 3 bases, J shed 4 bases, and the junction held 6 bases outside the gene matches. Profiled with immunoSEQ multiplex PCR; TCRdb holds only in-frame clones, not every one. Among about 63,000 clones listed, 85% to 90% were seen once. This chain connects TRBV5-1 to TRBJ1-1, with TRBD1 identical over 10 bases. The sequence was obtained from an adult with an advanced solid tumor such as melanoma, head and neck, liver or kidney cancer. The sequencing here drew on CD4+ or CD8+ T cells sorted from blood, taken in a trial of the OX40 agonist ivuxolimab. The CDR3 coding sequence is TGCGCCAGCAGCTCGACAGGGGGCGGAAGCACTGAAGCTTTCTTT. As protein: CASSSTGGGSTEAFF.